This TCR beta chain came from a study of cytomegalovirus exposure and HLA in healthy donors. The study, taken as a whole, reports: Researchers catalogued approximately 170 TCR beta chains as cytomegalovirus-associated.

Using immunoSEQ multiplex PCR, the repertoire was profiled, and TCRdb retains in-frame clones only, with some absent. The sample records more than 95,000 clones, roughly 95% being singletons. About this clone: The antigen is unknown.

The receptor comes from a man aged 18 to 30 in good health and CMV-seronegative. Input material: PBMCs.

The CDR3 reads CASSQEVQGGRTEAFF. The CDR3 DNA reads as TGTGCCAGCAGCCAAGAGGTGCAGGGCGGGAGGACTGAAGCTTTCTTT. V and J are TRBV4-2 and TRBJ1-1; a possible D gene is TRBD1 (5 bases). There are 16 residues in the CDR3. The V and J ends lost 0 bases and 5 bases respectively, with 16 bases between them. Germline V gives CDR1 LGHNA, CDR2 YNFKEQ.